Shown below are 5 T cell receptor beta chains from a single sample sequenced in a study of blood T cell repertoires in COVID-19. Profiled with immunoSEQ multiplex PCR; TCRdb holds only in-frame clones, not every one. This sample has about 260,000 clones, with roughly 86% found just once. The sequencing sample was made of peripheral blood. Receptor source: a human donor in a cohort sampled during active COVID-19.

The V and J genes are TRBV4-3 and TRBJ1-1; 7 positions match TRBD1. CDR3 length equals 16 residues. With 1 base clipped from V and 4 bases from J, the junction kept 9 bases outside the gene matches. In germline, CDR1 is LGHNA, CDR2 YSLEER. Here the CDR3 DNA reads TGCGCCAGCAGCCAAGTTTTCGGACAGGTGGGCACTGAAGCTTTCTTT. Translating gives CASSQVFGQVGTEAFF.

DNA for the CDR3: TGTGCCAGCAGCTCCGGGACAGCCGCAGGGCAGTACTTC. Translation: CASSSGTAAGQYF. The rearrangement joins TRBV28 to TRBJ2-7; the match to TRBD1 covers 7 bases. The germline V gene has CDR1 MDHEN and CDR2 SYDVKM. The CDR3 loop spans 13 amino acids. With V trimmed by 6 bases and J by 9 bases, 11 bases remained unmatched.

The CDR3 loop is CASSGTDSVYGYTF. The CDR3 bases are TGCGCCAGCAGCGGAACGGACAGCGTCTATGGCTACACCTTC. The V and J genes are TRBV5-1 and TRBJ1-2; maybe TRBD1 (6 bases). V was pared by 4 bases and J by 4 bases, with 14 bases between. Germline assignment: CDR1 SGHRS and CDR2 YFSETQ. The length of the CDR3 is 14 residues.

The chain has TRBV7-2 and TRBJ1-1, with D uncertain. The CDR3 runs to 14 residues. Germline-derived CDR1 and CDR2 are SGHTA and FQGNSA. Trimming cost V 5 bases and J 5 bases, with 15 bases left between them. Written as DNA, the CDR3 is TGTGCCAGCAGCCAAAGGGTATGGGAGACTGAAGCTTTCTTT. Protein: CASSQRVWETEAFF.

The chain joins TRBV30 to TRBJ1-1; 8 nucleotides agree with TRBD1. Germline V gene lookup returns CDR1 GTSNPN and CDR2 SVGIG (reference sequence). V was clipped by 2 bases and J by 8 bases; unmatched bases: 4. The CDR3 runs 12 residues. CDR3 protein: CAWSLRTGEAFF. The CDR3 nucleotides are TGTGCCTGGAGTCTTAGGACAGGGGAAGCTTTCTTT.